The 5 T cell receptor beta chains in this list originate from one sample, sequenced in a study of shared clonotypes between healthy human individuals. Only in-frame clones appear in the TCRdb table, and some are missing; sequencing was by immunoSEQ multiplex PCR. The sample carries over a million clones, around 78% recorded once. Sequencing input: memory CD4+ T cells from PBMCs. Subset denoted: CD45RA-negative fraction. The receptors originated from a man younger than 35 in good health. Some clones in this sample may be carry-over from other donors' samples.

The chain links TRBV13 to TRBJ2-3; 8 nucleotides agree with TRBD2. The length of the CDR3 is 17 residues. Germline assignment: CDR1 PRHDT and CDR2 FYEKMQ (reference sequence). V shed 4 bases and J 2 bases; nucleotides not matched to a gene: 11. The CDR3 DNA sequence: TGTGCCAGCAGCTCATCCGTCTTAGCGGGAAACACAGATACGCAGTATTTT. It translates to CASSSSVLAGNTDTQYF.

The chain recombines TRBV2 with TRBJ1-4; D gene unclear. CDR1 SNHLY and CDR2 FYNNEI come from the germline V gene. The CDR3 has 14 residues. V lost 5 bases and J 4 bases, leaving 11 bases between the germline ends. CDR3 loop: CASSPNRGNEKLFF. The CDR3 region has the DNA TGTGCCAGCAGTCCAAACCGGGGTAATGAAAAACTGTTTTTT.

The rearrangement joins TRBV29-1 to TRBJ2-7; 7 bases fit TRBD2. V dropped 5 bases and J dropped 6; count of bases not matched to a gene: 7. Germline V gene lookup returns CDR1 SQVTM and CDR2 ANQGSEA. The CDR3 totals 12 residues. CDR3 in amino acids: CSVWREGTEQYF. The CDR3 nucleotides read TGCAGCGTTTGGAGGGAGGGAACCGAGCAGTACTTC.

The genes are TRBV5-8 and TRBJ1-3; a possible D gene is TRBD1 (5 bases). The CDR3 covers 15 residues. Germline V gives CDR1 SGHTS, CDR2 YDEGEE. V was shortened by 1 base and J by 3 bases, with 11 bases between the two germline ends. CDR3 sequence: CASSLKRGFGNTIYF. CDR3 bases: TGTGCCAGCAGCTTGAAAAGGGGATTTGGAAACACCATATATTTT.

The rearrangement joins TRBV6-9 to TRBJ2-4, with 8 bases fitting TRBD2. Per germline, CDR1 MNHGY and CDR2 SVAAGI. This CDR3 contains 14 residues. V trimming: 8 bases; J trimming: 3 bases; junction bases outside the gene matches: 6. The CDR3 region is CASSEREFKNIQYF. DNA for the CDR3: TGTGCCAGCTCTGAGCGGGAGTTCAAAAACATTCAGTACTTC.